What follows are 4 T cell receptor beta chains derived from one specimen sequenced in a study of cytomegalovirus exposure and HLA in healthy donors. In the PCR, 60 Vbeta and 13 Jbeta primers were used. Assay: immunoSEQ multiplex PCR; the TCRdb copy retains only in-frame clones and omits some. The profile shows 95,000 or so clones, around 70% of them singletons. What was sequenced was PBMCs. These TCRs come from a woman aged 45-59 years in good health and CMV-seropositive.

This chain joins TRBV10-1 and TRBJ2-7; 8 bases align to TRBD2. The CDR3 spans 13 residues. V shed 5 bases, J shed 3 bases, and the junction held 3 bases outside the gene matches. Per germline, CDR1 WNHNN and CDR2 SYGVQD (reference sequence). The CDR3: CASSFAGGYEQYF. In nucleotides, the CDR3 is TGCGCCAGCAGTTTTGCGGGAGGCTACGAGCAGTACTTC.

A remark on this clone: Lacking the conserved final phenylalanine or tryptophan, this CDR3 likely reflects a read error. The chain couples TRBV14 to TRBJ2-3; 11 nucleotides match TRBD2. The V gene end was trimmed by 4 bases and the J gene end by 0 bases; junction bases not matched to a gene: 3. CDR3 size: 16 residues. The germline gives CDR1 SGHDN, CDR2 FVKESK. In DNA form, the CDR3 reads TGTGCCAGCAGCCGGGGACTAGCGGCTAGCACAGATACGCAGTATCTT. It yields the protein CASSRGLAASTDTQYL.

The chain joins TRBV2 to TRBJ2-5, with 8 bases aligning to TRBD2. The trim removed 4 bases at V and 2 bases at J, leaving 9 bases unmatched. This CDR3 contains 16 residues. Germline CDR1 SNHLY, CDR2 FYNNEI. The CDR3 sequence is CASSARTSWGQETQYF. The CDR3 DNA follows: TGTGCCAGCAGTGCCCGGACTAGCTGGGGGCAAGAGACCCAGTACTTC. Variable domain in full (rest from reference TRBV2 and TRBJ2-5): EPEVTQTPSHQVTQMGQEVILRCVPISNHLYFYWYRQILGQKVEFLVSFYNNEISEKSEIFDDQFSVERPDGSNFTLKIRSTKLEDSAMYFCASSARTSWGQETQYFGPGTRLLVL.

The DNA for the CDR3 is TGTGCCAGCAGTATAACTAGCGGGAGGGATTCGTACGAGCAGTACTTC. Its translation: CASSITSGRDSYEQYF. The V gene is TRBV28, the J gene TRBJ2-7, with 13 bases matching TRBD2. V gave up 5 bases and J gave up 4 bases; unmatched junction bases: 8. There are 16 residues in the CDR3. CDR1 and CDR2 from the germline V gene are MDHEN and SYDVKM. The variable domain in full, with the rest retrieved from reference TRBV28 and TRBJ2-7, is DVKVTQSSRYLVKRTGEKVFLECVQDMDHENMFWYRQDPGLGLRLIYFSYDVKMKEKGDIPEGYSVSREKKERFSLILESASTNQTSMYLCASSITSGRDSYEQYFGPGTRLTVT.